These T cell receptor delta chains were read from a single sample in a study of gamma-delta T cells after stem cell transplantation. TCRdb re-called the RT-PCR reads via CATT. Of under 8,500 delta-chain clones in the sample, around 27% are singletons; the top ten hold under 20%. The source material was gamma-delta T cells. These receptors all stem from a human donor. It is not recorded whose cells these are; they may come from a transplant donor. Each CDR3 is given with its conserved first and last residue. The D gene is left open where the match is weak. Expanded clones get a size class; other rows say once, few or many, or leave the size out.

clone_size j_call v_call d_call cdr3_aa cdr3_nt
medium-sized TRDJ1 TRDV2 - CACDTVGIKAKLIF TGTGCCTGTGACACCGTCGGGATTAAGGCCAAACTCATCTTT
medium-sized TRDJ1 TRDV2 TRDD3 CACDTAYWGIRKSDKLIF TGTGCCTGTGACACCGCGTACTGGGGGATACGCAAATCCGATAAACTCATCTTT
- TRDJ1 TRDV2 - CACDTVGLAYTDKLIF TGTGCCTGTGACACCGTCGGATTGGCGTACACCGATAAACTCATCTTT
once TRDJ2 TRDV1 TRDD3 CALGDAFALGDSPAQLFF TGTGCTCTTGGGGATGCTTTCGCCCTGGGGGACTCCCCAGCACAACTCTTCTTT
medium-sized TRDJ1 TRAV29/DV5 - CAASPVLPLPDKLIF TGTGCAGCAAGCCCAGTCCTCCCCCTCCCCGATAAACTCATCTTT
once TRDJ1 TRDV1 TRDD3 CALGERGSYWGMRDTDKLIF TGTGCTCTTGGGGAACGGGGGTCCTACTGGGGGATGCGGGACACCGATAAACTCATCTTT
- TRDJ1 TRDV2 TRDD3 CACDTVSGGYSDKLIF TGTGCCTGTGACACCGTCTCTGGGGGATACTCCGATAAACTCATCTTT
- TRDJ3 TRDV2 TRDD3 CACDTAPVGESSWDTRQMFF TGCGCCTGTGACACGGCCCCAGTGGGGGAGAGCTCCTGGGACACCCGACAGATGTTTTTC
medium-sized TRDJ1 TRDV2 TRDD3 CACDTMGEPHTDKLIF TGTGCCTGTGACACGATGGGGGAACCCCACACCGATAAACTCATCTTT
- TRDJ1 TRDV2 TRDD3 CACDTPTSRFLRLYWGIRTDKLIF TGTGCCTGTGACACGCCCACTAGCCGCTTCCTAAGGTTGTACTGGGGGATAAGGACCGATAAACTCATCTTT
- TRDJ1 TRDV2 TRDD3 CACDTVDYWGILKEAPYTDKLIF TGTGCCTGCGACACCGTAGACTACTGGGGGATACTTAAAGAGGCCCCGTACACCGATAAACTCATCTTT
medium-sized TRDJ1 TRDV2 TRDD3 CACDTLMTGGYSKLIF TGTGCCTGTGACACCCTAATGACTGGGGGATACTCGAAACTCATCTTT
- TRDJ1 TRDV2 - CACDTPFSGGSYTDKLIF TGTGCCTGTGACACCCCCTTCAGTGGGGGGTCGTACACCGATAAACTCATCTTT
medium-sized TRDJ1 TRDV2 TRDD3 CACDSVAGDTSDTDKLIF TGTGCCTGTGACTCCGTTGCGGGGGATACCTCGGACACCGATAAACTCATCTTT
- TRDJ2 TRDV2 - CACDTVPVPNLSRSLTAQLFF TGTGCCTGTGACACTGTCCCGGTCCCGAACCTTAGTCGATCTTTGACAGCACAACTCTTCTTT
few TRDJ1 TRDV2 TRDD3 CACDTLLLGDPDTDKLIF TGTGCCTGTGACACCCTTTTACTGGGGGATCCCGACACCGATAAACTCATCTTT
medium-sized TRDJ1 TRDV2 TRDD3 CAMCLLGDTPTDKLIF TGCGCGATGTGCTTACTGGGGGATACCCCCACCGATAAACTCATCTTT
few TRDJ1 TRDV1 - CALGQALVYTDKLIF TGTGCTCTTGGGCAGGCATTGGTGTACACCGATAAACTCATCTTT
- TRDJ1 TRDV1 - CALGDRRVLYTDKLIF TGTGCTCTTGGGGATCGAAGGGTCTTGTACACCGATAAACTCATCTTT
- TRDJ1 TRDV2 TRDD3 CACDTVGDKTITDKLIF TGTGCCTGTGACACCGTGGGGGATAAGACTATCACCGATAAACTCATCTTT
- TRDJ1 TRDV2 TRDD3 CACDQLGDTILPDKLIF TGTGCCTGTGACCAACTGGGGGACACGATCCTCCCCGATAAACTCATCTTT
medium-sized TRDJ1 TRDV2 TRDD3 CACDELGASYTDKLIF TGTGCCTGTGACGAACTGGGGGCTTCGTACACCGATAAACTCATCTTT
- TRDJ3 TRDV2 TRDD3 CACDPTTGGYGSSSWDTRQMFF TGTGCCTGTGACCCTACTACTGGGGGATACGGCTCTAGCTCCTGGGACACCCGACAGATGTTTTTC
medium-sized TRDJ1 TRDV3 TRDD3 CAPRPSPLTGGLSADKLIF TGTGCCCCCCGGCCTTCTCCCTTAACTGGGGGATTGTCCGCCGATAAACTCATCTTT
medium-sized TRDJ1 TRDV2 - CACDLIARGYTDKLIF TGTGCCTGTGACCTCATAGCGAGGGGGTACACCGATAAACTCATCTTT
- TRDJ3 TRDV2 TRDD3 CACDPLLGDTGSWDTRQMFF TGTGCCTGTGACCCGCTACTGGGGGATACAGGCTCCTGGGACACCCGACAGATGTTTTTC
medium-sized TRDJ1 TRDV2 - CACDTVWGLTYTDKLIF TGTGCCTGTGACACCGTCTGGGGACTTACCTACACCGATAAACTCATCTTT
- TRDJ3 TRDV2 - CACDPAGSWDTRQMFF TGTGCCTGTGACCCTGCGGGCTCCTGGGACACCCGACAGATGTTTTTC
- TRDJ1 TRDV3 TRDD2 CAFSPTRFLRGPALELIF TGTGCCTTTAGCCCCACACGTTTCCTACGCGGACCCGCCCTGGAGCTCATCTTT
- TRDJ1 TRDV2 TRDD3 CACDRLGDLTRWTDKLIF TGTGCCTGTGACAGACTGGGGGATTTAACGAGGTGGACCGATAAACTCATCTTT
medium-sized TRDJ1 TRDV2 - CACDILGIKGPDKLIF TGTGCCTGTGACATTTTGGGGATCAAGGGACCGGATAAACTCATCTTT
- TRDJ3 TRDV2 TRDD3 CACEGLLLGDTGSWDTRQMFF TGTGCCTGTGAGGGGTTATTACTGGGGGATACAGGCTCCTGGGACACCCGACAGATGTTTTTC
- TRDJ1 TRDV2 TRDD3 CACDTIGGASTGGYATDKLIF TGTGCCTGTGACACGATTGGGGGGGCCTCTACTGGGGGATACGCCACCGATAAACTCATCTTT
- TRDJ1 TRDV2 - CACDTLTDTDKLIF TGTGCCTGTGACACGCTCACCGACACCGATAAACTCATCTTT
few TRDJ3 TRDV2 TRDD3 CACDTLGDTGSWDTRQMFF TGTGCCTGTGACACACTGGGGGATACCGGCTCCTGGGACACCCGACAGATGTTTTTC
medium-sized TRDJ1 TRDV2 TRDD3 CACDTVGVTGGYTDKLIF TGTGCCTGTGACACCGTCGGGGTAACTGGGGGGTACACCGATAAACTCATCTTT
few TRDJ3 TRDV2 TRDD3 CACDTAEATGVVSWDTRQMFF TGTGCCTGTGACACCGCAGAGGCCACTGGGGTCGTCTCCTGGGACACCCGACAGATGTTTTTC
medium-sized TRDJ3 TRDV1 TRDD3 CALGDPRRWGIRRDTRQMFF TGTGCTCTTGGGGACCCCCGGCGGTGGGGGATACGCCGGGACACCCGACAGATGTTTTTC
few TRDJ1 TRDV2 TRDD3 CAAEKLGDKVGDKLIF TGTGCCGCAGAAAAACTGGGGGATAAGGTCGGCGATAAACTCATCTTT
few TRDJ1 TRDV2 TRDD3 CACDAAGGRRYTDKLIF TGTGCCTGTGACGCGGCTGGGGGAAGGAGGTACACCGATAAACTCATCTTT
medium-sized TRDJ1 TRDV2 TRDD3 CACDTLRLAGGRSTYTDKLIF TGTGCCTGTGACACCCTTCGACTTGCTGGGGGAAGGTCCACGTACACCGATAAACTCATCTTT
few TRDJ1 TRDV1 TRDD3 CALGYLGDSQVYTDKLIF TGTGCTCTTGGGTACTTGGGGGATTCACAAGTGTACACCGATAAACTCATCTTT
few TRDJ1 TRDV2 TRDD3 CACAYLGPGGYASDKLIF TGTGCCTGTGCCTACTTAGGGCCTGGGGGATACGCATCCGATAAACTCATCTTT
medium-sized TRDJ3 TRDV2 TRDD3 CACDTLGDSSSWDTRQMFF TGTGCCTGTGACACATTGGGGGATTCGAGCTCCTGGGACACCCGACAGATGTTTTTC
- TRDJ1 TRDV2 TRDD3 CACDFWGTYTDKLIF TGTGCCTGTGACTTTTGGGGGACTTACACCGATAAACTCATCTTT
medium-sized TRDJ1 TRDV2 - CAARGFNTDKLIF TGTGCCGCCCGGGGATTTAACACCGATAAACTCATCTTT
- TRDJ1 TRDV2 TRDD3 CACDTLVLGDTDKLIF TGTGCCTGTGACACTTTAGTACTGGGGGATACCGATAAACTCATCTTT
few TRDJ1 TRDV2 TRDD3 CACDTMVLWGITVDKLIF TGTGCCTGTGACACCATGGTACTCTGGGGGATAACCGTCGATAAACTCATCTTT